The T cell receptor beta chain described here comes from a study of T cells in Graves' hyperthyroidism and ophthalmopathy. Uncontrolled infection, other autoimmune disease, pregnancy or lactation excluded patients. This clonotype appeared many times. What was amplified from RNA transcripts were TCR beta CDR3 regions. With the HTBI primer set, the TCR CDR3 went through a first round of RT-PCR. TCRdb reanalysed the multiplex PCR reads using MiXCR and keeps one entry per CDR3 protein. The data hold fewer than 700,000 distinct CDR3 sequences, with 15% to 20% observed a single time. Germline CDR1 reads LGHDT; CDR2 reads YNNKEL (reference sequence). Germline trimming cut 0 bases from V and 4 bases from J; bases unmatched to any gene: 11. The CDR3 is made up of 18 amino acids.

The gene calls are TRBV3-1 and TRBJ1-2, with 10 bases that match TRBD1. The origin of this receptor is a young woman with Graves' hyperthyroidism. Sample: blood. The DNA of the CDR3 is TGTGCCAGCAGCCAAGAATCCGGGACAGGGGTAAAGGCCTATGGCTACACCTTC. Its protein is CASSQESGTGVKAYGYTF.